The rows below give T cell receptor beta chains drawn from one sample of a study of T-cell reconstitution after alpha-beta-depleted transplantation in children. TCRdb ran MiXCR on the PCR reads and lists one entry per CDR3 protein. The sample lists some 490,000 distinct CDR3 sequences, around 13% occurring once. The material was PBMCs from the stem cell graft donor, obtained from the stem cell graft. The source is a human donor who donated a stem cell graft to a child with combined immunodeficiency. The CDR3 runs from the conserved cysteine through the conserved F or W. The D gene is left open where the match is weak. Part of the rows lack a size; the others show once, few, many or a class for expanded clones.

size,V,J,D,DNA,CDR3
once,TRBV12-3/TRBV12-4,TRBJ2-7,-,TGTGCCAGCAGTGGTGGGCAGCAGTACTTC,CASSGGQQYF
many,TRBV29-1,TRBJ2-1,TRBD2,TGCAGCGCCAGAGGGACTAGCGACCACTCCTACAATGAGCAGTTCTTC,CSARGTSDHSYNEQFF
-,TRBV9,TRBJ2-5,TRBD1,TGTGCCAGCAGCCCGCGGACAGGCTCAGGCCTCCTGGGAGAGACCCAGTACTTC,CASSPRTGSGLLGETQYF
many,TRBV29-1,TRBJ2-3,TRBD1,TGCAGCGTTATCAGGGGGAACAGGGATACGCAGTATTTT,CSVIRGNRDTQYF
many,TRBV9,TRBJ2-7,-,TGTGCCAGCAGCCCCCAGCAGGGGGGGGTTTACGAGCAGTACTTC,CASSPQQGGVYEQYF
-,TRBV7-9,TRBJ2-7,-,TGTGCCAGCAGCTTCTCAAGCGGGCGGGACGAGCAGTACTTC,CASSFSSGRDEQYF
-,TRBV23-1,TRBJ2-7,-,TGCGCCAACCTGACCCACGAGCAGTACTTC,CANLTHEQYF
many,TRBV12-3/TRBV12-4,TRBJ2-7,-,TGTGCCAGCAGTTTGACAGTCTCCTACGAGCAGTACTTC,CASSLTVSYEQYF
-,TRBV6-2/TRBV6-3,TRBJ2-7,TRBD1,TGTGCCAGCAGCCGGGGACAGGGGGAGCAGTACTTC,CASSRGQGEQYF
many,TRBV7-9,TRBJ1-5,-,TGTGCCAGCAGTTTAGAGGCTCCTCAGCCCCAGCATTTT,CASSLEAPQPQHF
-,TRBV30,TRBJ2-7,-,TGTGCCTGGTCGCTTATCTACGAGCAGTACTTC,CAWSLIYEQYF
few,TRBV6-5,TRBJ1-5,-,TGTGCCAGCAGTTCAACTTATAGCAATCAGCCCCAGCATTTT,CASSSTYSNQPQHF
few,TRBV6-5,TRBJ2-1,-,TGTGCCAGCAGTTACGGGGGGCGGTCGAATGAGCAGTTCTTC,CASSYGGRSNEQFF
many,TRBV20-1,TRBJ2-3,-,TGCAGTGCTAGAGTCCTGGGGTATGGTGGTGGGAGCACAGATACGCAGTATTTT,CSARVLGYGGGSTDTQYF
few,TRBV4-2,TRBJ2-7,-,TGTGCCAGCAGCCAAGGGGGCAGGGAGATTGACGAGCAGTACTTC,CASSQGGREIDEQYF
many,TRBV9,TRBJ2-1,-,TGTGCCAGCAGTCCAACTCTGGGACACGGGGCCTACAATGAGCAGTTCTTC,CASSPTLGHGAYNEQFF
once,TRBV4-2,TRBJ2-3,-,TGTGCCAGCAGCCAAGTTCTGGTGGGAACAGATACGCAGTATTTT,CASSQVLVGTDTQYF
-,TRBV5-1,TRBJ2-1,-,TGCGCCAGCAGCCGGGACACCCACAATGAGCAGTTCTTC,CASSRDTHNEQFF
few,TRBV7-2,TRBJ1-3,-,TGTGCCAGCAGCTTAAACGGACACCCCTCTGGAAACACCATATATTTT,CASSLNGHPSGNTIYF
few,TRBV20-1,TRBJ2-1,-,TGCAGTGCTAGAGATCAGGCGGGATGGGGCTCCTACAATGAGCAGTTCTTC,CSARDQAGWGSYNEQFF
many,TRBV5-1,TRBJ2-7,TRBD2,TGCGCCAGCAGCTCCGGACTAGCGGGGACCTACGAGCAGTACTTC,CASSSGLAGTYEQYF
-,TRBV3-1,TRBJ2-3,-,TGTGCCTCCTCCAAGTCGGGGAGTTCAGCGTATACGCAGTATTTT,CASSKSGSSAYTQYF
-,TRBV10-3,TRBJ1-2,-,TGTGCCATCAGTGAGATTGGACCGACACTTAGGATTGATGGCTACACCTTC,CAISEIGPTLRIDGYTF
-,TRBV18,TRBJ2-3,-,TGTGCCAGCTCACCACCGTCCAACACAGATACGCAGTATTTT,CASSPPSNTDTQYF
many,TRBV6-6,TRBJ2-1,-,TGTGCCAGCAGTTATCGGAGGGATGAGCAGTTCTTC,CASSYRRDEQFF
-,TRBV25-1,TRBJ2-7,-,TGTGCCAGCAGTGAGGGGCGGGTCGCCTACGAGCAGTACTTC,CASSEGRVAYEQYF
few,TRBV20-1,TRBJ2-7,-,TGCAGTGCTAGAGATGTCCCCCGCGAGCAGTACTTC,CSARDVPREQYF
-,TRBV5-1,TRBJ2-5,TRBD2,TGCGCCAGCTCAGGGACTAGCGGGAGGTTCGATCAAGAGACCCAGTACTTC,CASSGTSGRFDQETQYF
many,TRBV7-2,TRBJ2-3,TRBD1,TGTGCCAGCAGCTTTCGAGGGACAGACACAGATACGCAGTATTTT,CASSFRGTDTDTQYF
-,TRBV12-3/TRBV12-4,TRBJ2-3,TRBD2,TGTGCCAGCTGTTTAGCGCTACTAGCGGGAGGGGCCAGCACAGATACGCAGTATTTT,CASCLALLAGGASTDTQYF
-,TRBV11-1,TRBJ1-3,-,TGTGCCAGCAGCCAAGGACGGACGAGCTCTGGAAACACCATATATTTT,CASSQGRTSSGNTIYF
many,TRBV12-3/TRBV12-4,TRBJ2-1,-,TGTGCCAGCAGAGGACAGAAATACAATGAGCAGTTCTTC,CASRGQKYNEQFF
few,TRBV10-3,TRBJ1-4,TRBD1,TGTGCCATCAGGAAACAGGGGGGGAATGAAAAACTGTTTTTT,CAIRKQGGNEKLFF
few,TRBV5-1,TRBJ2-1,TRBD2,TGCGCCAGCAGCTCTAGCGGGAGTCTCGGCAATGAGCAGTTCTTC,CASSSSGSLGNEQFF
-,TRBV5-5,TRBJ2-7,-,TGTGCCAGCAGGAAGGGACTCGAGCAGTACTTC,CASRKGLEQYF
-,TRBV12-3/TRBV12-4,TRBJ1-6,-,TGTGCCAGCAGTTCTGTTGGTAGTTCACCCCTCCACTTT,CASSSVGSSPLHF
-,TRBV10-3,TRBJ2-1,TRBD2,TGTGCCATCAGTGAAGGACTAGCGGGGGGAGGGGATGAGCAGTTCTTC,CAISEGLAGGGDEQFF
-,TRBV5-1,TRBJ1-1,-,TGCGCCAGCAGCTCGCAGGGTGTCGGGCGGAACACTGAAGCTTTCTTT,CASSSQGVGRNTEAFF
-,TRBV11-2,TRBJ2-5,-,TGTGCCAGCAGCTTAGTAACCAGGCCGGGGGAGACCCAGTACTTC,CASSLVTRPGETQYF
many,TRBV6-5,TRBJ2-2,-,TGTGCCAGCAGTTACTCCGGGGACATCGGGGAGCTGTTTTTT,CASSYSGDIGELFF
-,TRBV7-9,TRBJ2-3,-,TGTGCCAGCAGCTTAAAAGGGGGAAAGGCAGATACGCAGTATTTT,CASSLKGGKADTQYF
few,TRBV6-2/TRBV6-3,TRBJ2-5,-,TGTGCCAGCAGTTACACGACAGAAGGAGAGACCCAGTACTTC,CASSYTTEGETQYF
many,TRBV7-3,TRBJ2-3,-,TGTGCCAGCAGCTTAACTTCCGGTGGCACAGATACGCAGTATTTT,CASSLTSGGTDTQYF
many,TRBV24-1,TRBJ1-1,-,TGTGCCACCAGTGATACTCGGAACACTGAAGCTTTCTTT,CATSDTRNTEAFF
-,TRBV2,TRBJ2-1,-,TGTGCCAGCAGGACGGGAGAGATCCTTTACAATGAGCAGTTCTTC,CASRTGEILYNEQFF
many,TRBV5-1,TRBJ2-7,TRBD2,TGCGCCAGCAGCCCCGGGACTAGCGGACCCTACGAGCAGTACTTC,CASSPGTSGPYEQYF